The 30 T cell receptor beta chains given below trace back to one sample, sequenced in a study of CD8 T cells in Susac syndrome. About 0.5 to 1 ug RNA was reverse transcribed with random hexamers. TCRdb itself ran the immunoSEQ multiplex PCR reads through MiXCR, one entry per CDR3 protein. The data show about 430,000 distinct CDR3 sequences, approximately 85% seen once. Input material: CD8+ T cells from PBMCs. These receptors were obtained from a human donor with multiple sclerosis.

This sequence joins TRBV29-1 and TRBJ2-1; the match to TRBD1 covers 8 bases. The J segment lost 9 bases and the V segment lost 6 bases, leaving 7 bases of the junction unmatched. Germline values: CDR1 SQVTM, CDR2 ANQGSEA. CDR3 length: 12 amino acids. CDR3 sequence reads: CSVDLGQVEQFF. DNA of the CDR3: TGCAGCGTAGACCTGGGACAGGTTGAGCAGTTCTTC.

This clonotype was seen only once. The J gene is TRBJ1-1, the V gene TRBV2; 7 bases fit TRBD1. Germline assignment: CDR1 SNHLY and CDR2 FYNNEI. The V gene end was trimmed by 6 bases and the J gene end by 1 base; junction bases not matched to a gene: 2. CDR3 length: 13 amino acids. Written as DNA, the CDR3 is TGTGCCAGCAGGGACAGGACGAACACTGAAGCTTTCTTT. Protein sequence: CASRDRTNTEAFF.

The V call is TRBV7-9, the J call TRBJ1-4; 9 nucleotides agree with TRBD1. The CDR3 sequence is 15 residues long. V shed 2 bases, J shed 5 bases, and the junction held 3 bases outside the gene matches. Per germline, CDR1 SEHNR and CDR2 FQNEAQ (reference sequence). The CDR3 sequence is CASSLTGQGNEKLFF. The DNA for the CDR3 is TGTGCCAGCAGCTTAACAGGACAGGGGAATGAAAAACTGTTTTTT.

Here the CDR3 DNA reads TGTGCCAGCAGTTACCGGACAGGGGGCTTTGGTAATTCACCCCTCCACTTT. Its translation: CASSYRTGGFGNSPLHF. The chain employs TRBV6-5 and TRBJ1-6, with 11 bases matching TRBD1. In germline, CDR1 is MNHEY, CDR2 SVGAGI. This CDR3 is 17 amino acids long. After removal of 2 bases from V and 6 bases from J, the junction contained 6 bases not matched to a gene.

The rearrangement joins TRBV2 to TRBJ2-1; the match to TRBD2 covers 7 bases. The V gene end was trimmed by 6 bases and the J gene end by 6 bases; junction bases not matched to a gene: 11. The CDR3 loop spans 15 amino acids. CDR1 and CDR2 (germline): SNHLY, FYNNEI. CDR3 sequence reads: CASRAVTGGLNEQFF. In DNA form, the CDR3 reads TGTGCCAGCAGGGCAGTAACGGGGGGACTCAATGAGCAGTTCTTC.

The chain is built from TRBV29-1 and TRBJ2-1, with 8 bases matching TRBD2. The length of the CDR3 is 14 residues. The ends lost 4 bases at V and 8 bases at J; junction bases unmatched: 10. Per germline, CDR1 SQVTM and CDR2 ANQGSEA. CDR3 residues: CSVGGTSGWYEQFF. CDR3 in DNA: TGCAGCGTTGGGGGAACTAGCGGTTGGTATGAGCAGTTCTTC.

The chain links TRBV9 to TRBJ2-3; D not certain. Trimming took 0 bases from V and 3 from J, leaving 11 bases between them. The germline V gene encodes CDR1 SGDLS and CDR2 YYNGEE. The CDR3 sequence is 15 residues long. The CDR3 bases are TGTGCCAGCAGCGTAGTAGCCTCCCCAACAGATACGCAGTATTTT. Translated, it gives CASSVVASPTDTQYF.

This chain's CDR3 is CATSDGGIETQYF. The CDR3 DNA sequence: TGTGCCACCAGTGATGGAGGTATTGAGACCCAGTACTTC. The chain carries TRBV24-1 and TRBJ2-5, with a possible D match to TRBD2 (5 bases). CDR3 length: 13 residues. Trimming removed 3 bases from V and 5 bases from J, with 9 bases in between. CDR1 KGHDR and CDR2 SFDVKD come from the germline V gene.

The gene calls are TRBV5-1 and TRBJ2-5; D not certain. Germline lookup yields CDR1 SGHRS and CDR2 YFSETQ. The V end was cut by 4 bases, the J end by 4 bases, with 11 bases between. This CDR3 is 13 amino acids long. Here the CDR3 reads CASSPRSLETQYF. The DNA for the CDR3 is TGCGCCAGCAGCCCGAGGTCATTAGAGACCCAGTACTTC. The full variable domain, in which reference TRBV5-1 and TRBJ2-5 provide the parts outside the CDR3, is KAGVTQTPRYLIKTRGQQVTLSCSPISGHRSVSWYQQTPGQGLQFLFEYFSETQRNKGNFPGRFSGRQFSNSRSEMNVSTLELGDSALYLCASSPRSLETQYFGPGTRLLVL.

The genes are TRBV18 and TRBJ1-2; TRBD1 matches at 7 bases. In germline, CDR1 is KGHSH, CDR2 LQKENI. The CDR3 loop spans 14 amino acids. V lost 1 base to trimming and J lost 6 bases; unmatched junction nucleotides: 5. CDR3 DNA sequence: TGTGCCAGCTCACCACTAGACAGGGACGATGGCTACACCTTC. Its translation: CASSPLDRDDGYTF.

The V gene is TRBV7-9, the J gene TRBJ2-7; TRBD1 is a possible D gene (6 bases). Looked up from germline, CDR1 is SEHNR and CDR2 is FQNEAQ (reference sequence). The CDR3 covers 14 residues. V was trimmed by 4 bases and J by 5 bases, leaving 15 bases between them. In DNA, the CDR3 is TGTGCCAGCAGCTCCCCAGCCAGGGGCCACGAGCAGTACTTC. Its translation: CASSSPARGHEQYF.

The chain is built from TRBV27 and TRBJ1-2; D perhaps matches TRBD1 (6 bases). Trimming left V 6 bases short and J 0 bases short, with 14 bases between. Germline lookup yields CDR1 MNHEY and CDR2 SMNVEV (reference sequence). This CDR3 has 15 amino acids. The CDR3 protein is CASRPGGAANYGYTF. The CDR3 DNA reads TGTGCCAGCAGGCCTGGGGGGGCTGCTAACTATGGCTACACCTTC.

This clonotype was detected a few times. This sequence joins TRBV6-2 or TRBV6-3 and TRBJ2-3; D gene ambiguous. With 5 bases removed from V and 0 bases from J, the gap between germline ends came to 9 bases. The CDR3 is 14 residues long. Per the germline V gene, CDR1 is MNHEY and CDR2 is SVGEGT. The CDR3 here is CASSGGGSTDTQYF. In nucleotides, the CDR3 is TGTGCCAGCAGTGGTGGCGGTAGCACAGATACGCAGTATTTT.

The chain has TRBV4-1 and TRBJ1-1, with no clear D. Germline CDR1 reads MGHRA; CDR2 reads YSYEKL. The CDR3 covers 13 residues. Deletions cut 0 bases from V and 5 bases from J, with 7 bases between. The CDR3: CASSQESKTEAFF. The DNA of the CDR3 is TGCGCCAGCAGCCAAGAGAGTAAGACTGAAGCTTTCTTT.

The chain employs TRBV19 and TRBJ2-7; possibly TRBD1 for D (6 bases). Germline loops: CDR1 LNHDA, CDR2 SQIVND (reference sequence). V lost 3 bases and J 2 bases, leaving 17 bases between the germline ends. The CDR3 loop spans 16 amino acids. CDR3 nucleotide sequence: TGTGCCAGTAGTATCACGACAGGCCTGACAACCTACGAGCAGTACTTC. Its protein is CASSITTGLTTYEQYF.

The genes are TRBV30 and TRBJ2-7; D is perhaps TRBD1 or TRBD2 (5 bases each). V lost 6 bases and J lost 3, with 15 bases in between. Germline lookup yields CDR1 GTSNPN and CDR2 SVGIG (reference sequence). The CDR3 length is 13 residues. In DNA, the CDR3 is TGTGCCTGTAAAGCAGGGAGTGACTACGAGCAGTACTTC. Amino acids: CACKAGSDYEQYF. The full variable domain, completed using reference TRBV30 and TRBJ2-7, is SQTIHQWPATLVQPVGSPLSLECTVEGTSNPNLYWYRQAAGRGLQLLFYSVGIGQISSEVPQNLSASRPQDRQFILSSKKLLLSDSGFYLCACKAGSDYEQYFGPGTRLTVT.

The CDR3 here is CASPPQGETNEKLFF. CDR3 bases: TGTGCCAGCCCACCTCAGGGAGAAACTAATGAAAAACTGTTTTTT. The chain couples TRBV2 to TRBJ1-4; weak D call: TRBD1 (5 bases). Germline V CDR1 and CDR2: SNHLY, FYNNEI. Trimming left V 8 bases short and J 1 base short, with 14 bases between. The length of the CDR3 is 15 residues.

V is TRBV7-6 and J is TRBJ1-4; possible D gene TRBD1, 6 bases. V was cut by 0 bases and J by 8 bases, with 19 bases left in between. Germline V gene data show CDR1 as SGHVS and CDR2 as FNYEAQ. This CDR3 is 17 amino acids long. This CDR3 reads CASSLALLGGLGEKLFF. CDR3 sequence (DNA): TGTGCCAGCAGCTTAGCCCTCTTAGGGGGGCTCGGCGAAAAACTGTTTTTT. Looking up the rest from reference TRBV7-6 and TRBJ1-4 gives the full variable domain: GAGVSQSPRYKVTKRGQDVALRCDPISGHVSLYWYRQALGQGPEFLTYFNYEAQQDKSGLPNDRFSAERPEGSISTLTIQRTEQRDSAMYRCASSLALLGGLGEKLFFGSGTQLSVL.

The V call is TRBV14, the J call TRBJ1-2, with no clear D. This CDR3 is built from 14 residues. CDR1 is SGHDN, CDR2 FVKESK, per germline. The germline V and J ends were trimmed by 6 bases and 0 bases, with 11 bases remaining between them. The CDR3 protein is CASSNRHANYGYTF. The CDR3 DNA reads TGTGCCAGCAGTAACCGACACGCTAACTATGGCTACACCTTC.

The gene calls are TRBV12-3 or TRBV12-4 and TRBJ2-7; 7 positions agree with TRBD1. The ends lost 8 bases at V and 2 bases at J; junction bases unmatched: 3. The CDR3 is 12 residues long. In DNA form, the CDR3 reads TGTGCCAGCGGCCAGGGGGCCTACGAGCAGTACTTC. Encoded protein: CASGQGAYEQYF.

For the CDR3, the DNA is TGTGCCAGCAGGCCCCCCGAGGCCTCCTACGAGCAGTACTTC. Protein product: CASRPPEASYEQYF. The chain has TRBV27 and TRBJ2-7; D is unclear. CDR3 length: 14 residues. CDR1 and CDR2 from the germline V gene are MNHEY and SMNVEV (reference sequence). Trimming stripped 6 bases from V and 0 bases from J, with 12 bases between.

This chain joins TRBV27 and TRBJ2-2, with 9 bases matching TRBD1. The CDR3 extends over 16 amino acids. Germline V CDR1 and CDR2: MNHEY, SMNVEV (reference sequence). The V segment lost 3 bases and the J segment 3 bases; nucleotides outside the gene matches: 5. The CDR3 DNA follows: TGTGCCAGCAGTTTGTCGGGACAGGGTGACACCGGGGAGCTGTTTTTT. Its protein product is CASSLSGQGDTGELFF.

The chain employs TRBV19 and TRBJ1-2, with D perhaps matching TRBD1 (5 bases). V lost 5 bases and J lost 4, with 17 bases in between. Germline CDR1 reads LNHDA; CDR2 reads SQIVND (reference sequence). The CDR3 sequence is 15 residues long. This chain's CDR3 is CASSPGASGAYGYTF. The CDR3 DNA sequence: TGTGCCAGTAGTCCGGGTGCCTCCGGGGCCTATGGCTACACCTTC.

CDR3 amino acids: CASSREGGLGPIQYF. The CDR3, as DNA: TGTGCCAGCAGTCGAGAGGGGGGTTTGGGGCCAATTCAGTACTTC. The chain carries TRBV6-2 or TRBV6-3 and TRBJ2-4; D might be TRBD1 or TRBD2, each matching 6 bases. Germline values: CDR1 MNHEY, CDR2 SVGEGT. The CDR3 extends over 15 amino acids. Trimming stripped 5 bases from V and 10 bases from J, with 21 bases between.

V usage is TRBV7-8 and J usage is TRBJ2-5; D may be TRBD1 (8 bases). Trimming took 9 bases from V and 1 from J, leaving 21 bases between them. CDR3 length: 16 residues. CDR1 and CDR2 from the germline V gene are SGHVS and FQNEAQ. CDR3 DNA: TGTGCCAGGAGCGGGGACAGGCAAATCTTCCAAGAGACCCAGTACTTC. Encoded protein: CARSGDRQIFQETQYF.

This rearrangement joins TRBV30 to TRBJ1-5, with D tentatively TRBD1 (5 bases). The CDR3 is 15 amino acids. Germline CDR1 and CDR2: GTSNPN and SVGIG (reference sequence). V was pared by 0 bases and J by 0 bases, with 9 bases between. This CDR3 is CAWSVQGSSNQPQHF. The CDR3 DNA is TGTGCCTGGAGTGTCCAGGGCAGTAGCAATCAGCCCCAGCATTTT.

With respect to this clonotype: At one end, the junction sequence differs from germline, possibly due to a read error. This chain uses TRBV7-9 with TRBJ2-5; possibly TRBD1 or TRBD2 for D (5 bases each). Germline V gene sequence: CDR1 SEHNR, CDR2 FQNEAQ (reference sequence). CDR3 length equals 12 residues. The CDR3 DNA is TGTGCCGGCAGCTTAGAGGGGGAGACCCAGTACTTC. Encoded protein: CAGSLEGETQYF.

This chain joins TRBV5-1 and TRBJ2-1; 8 positions agree with TRBD2. CDR3 length: 14 residues. V lost 7 bases to trimming and J lost 3 bases; unmatched junction nucleotides: 6. Germline CDR1 is SGHRS and CDR2 is YFSETQ. CDR3 in amino acids: CASCPSGSYNEQFF. CDR3 DNA: TGCGCCAGCTGCCCCAGCGGGAGCTACAATGAGCAGTTCTTC.

The genes are TRBV24-1 and TRBJ2-5, with D perhaps TRBD1 (6 bases). Germline lookup yields CDR1 KGHDR and CDR2 SFDVKD. Trimming pared 4 bases from V and 5 bases from J, leaving 13 bases between. This CDR3 has 14 residues. The CDR3 protein is CATSEADSEETQYF. The CDR3 DNA reads TGTGCCACCAGTGAGGCGGACAGTGAGGAGACCCAGTACTTC.

J is TRBJ2-1 and V is TRBV11-2, with D perhaps TRBD2 (6 bases). With 1 base removed from V and 6 bases from J, the gap between germline ends came to 10 bases. This CDR3 has 14 residues. From germline, CDR1 is SGHAT and CDR2 FQNNGV. The chain's CDR3 is CASSLGGVPNEQFF. The CDR3 nucleotides are TGTGCCAGCAGCTTAGGGGGGGTCCCCAATGAGCAGTTCTTC.